The 3 T cell receptor beta chains below come from one sample, sequenced in a study of shared clonotypes between healthy human individuals. TCRdb's copy holds only in-frame clones and misses some; the assay was immunoSEQ multiplex PCR. Among over 850,000 clones, approximately 80% were seen once, and the ten largest hold more than 0.5%. The sequenced sample was memory CD4+ T cells from PBMCs. Indicated subset: CD45RA-negative fraction. The receptors derive from a man younger than 35 in good health. Some clones in this sample may be carry-over from other donors' samples.

The chain is built from TRBV7-2 and TRBJ2-5; D tentatively reads TRBD1 or TRBD2 (5 bases each). Germline V gene data show CDR1 as SGHTA and CDR2 as FQGNSA. Trimming left V 5 bases short and J 5 bases short, with 18 bases between. This CDR3 has 15 residues. The CDR3 sequence: CASSLRTPRGETQYF. The CDR3 DNA reads as TGTGCCAGCAGCCTCAGGACACCCCGAGGGGAGACCCAGTACTTC.

The rearrangement joins TRBV7-8 to TRBJ2-3, with 8 bases identical to TRBD2. J lost 6 bases, V lost 5 bases, and 4 bases had no gene match. Germline V gene lookup returns CDR1 SGHVS and CDR2 FQNEAQ. The CDR3 has 13 amino acids. The CDR3, as DNA: TGTGCCAGCAGCGCGGGACTAGGGGATACGCAGTATTTT. Protein sequence: CASSAGLGDTQYF.

This clone was observed a handful of times. The V and J genes are TRBV28 and TRBJ1-1; 8 nucleotides align to TRBD1. Germline CDR1 MDHEN, CDR2 SYDVKM. With 5 bases clipped from V and 8 bases from J, the junction kept 13 bases outside the gene matches. The length of the CDR3 is 15 residues. CDR3 protein: CASSVPGQAFYEAFF. CDR3 coding DNA: TGTGCCAGCAGTGTACCGGGACAGGCGTTTTACGAAGCTTTCTTT.